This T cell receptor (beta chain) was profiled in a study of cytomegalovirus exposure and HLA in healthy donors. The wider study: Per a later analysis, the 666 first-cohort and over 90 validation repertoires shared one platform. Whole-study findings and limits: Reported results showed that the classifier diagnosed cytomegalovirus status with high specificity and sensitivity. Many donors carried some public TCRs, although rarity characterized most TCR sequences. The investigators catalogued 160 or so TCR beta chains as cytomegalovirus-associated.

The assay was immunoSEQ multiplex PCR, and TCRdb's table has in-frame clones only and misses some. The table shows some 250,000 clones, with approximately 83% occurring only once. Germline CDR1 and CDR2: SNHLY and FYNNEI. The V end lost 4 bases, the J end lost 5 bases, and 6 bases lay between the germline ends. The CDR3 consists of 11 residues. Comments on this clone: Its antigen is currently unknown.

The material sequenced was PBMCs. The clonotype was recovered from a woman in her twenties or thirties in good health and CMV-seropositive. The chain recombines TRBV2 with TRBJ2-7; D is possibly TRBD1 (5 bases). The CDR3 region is CASSVRDEQYF. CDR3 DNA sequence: TGTGCCAGCAGTGTCAGGGACGAGCAGTACTTC.